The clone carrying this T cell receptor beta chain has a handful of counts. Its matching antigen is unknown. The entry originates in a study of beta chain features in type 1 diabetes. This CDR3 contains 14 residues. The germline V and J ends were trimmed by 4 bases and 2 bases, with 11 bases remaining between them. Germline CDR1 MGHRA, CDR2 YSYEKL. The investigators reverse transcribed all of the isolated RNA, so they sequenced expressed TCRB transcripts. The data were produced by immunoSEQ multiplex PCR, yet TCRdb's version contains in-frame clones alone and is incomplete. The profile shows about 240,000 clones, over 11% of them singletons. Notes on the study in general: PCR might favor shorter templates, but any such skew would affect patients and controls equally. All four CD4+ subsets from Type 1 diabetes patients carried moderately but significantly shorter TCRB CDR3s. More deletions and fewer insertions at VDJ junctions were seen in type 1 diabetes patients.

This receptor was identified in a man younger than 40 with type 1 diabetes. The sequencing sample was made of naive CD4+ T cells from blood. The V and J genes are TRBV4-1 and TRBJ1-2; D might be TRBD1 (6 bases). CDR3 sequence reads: CASSPGQLNYGYTF. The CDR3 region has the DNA TGCGCCAGCAGCCCTGGACAGCTAAACTATGGCTACACCTTC.